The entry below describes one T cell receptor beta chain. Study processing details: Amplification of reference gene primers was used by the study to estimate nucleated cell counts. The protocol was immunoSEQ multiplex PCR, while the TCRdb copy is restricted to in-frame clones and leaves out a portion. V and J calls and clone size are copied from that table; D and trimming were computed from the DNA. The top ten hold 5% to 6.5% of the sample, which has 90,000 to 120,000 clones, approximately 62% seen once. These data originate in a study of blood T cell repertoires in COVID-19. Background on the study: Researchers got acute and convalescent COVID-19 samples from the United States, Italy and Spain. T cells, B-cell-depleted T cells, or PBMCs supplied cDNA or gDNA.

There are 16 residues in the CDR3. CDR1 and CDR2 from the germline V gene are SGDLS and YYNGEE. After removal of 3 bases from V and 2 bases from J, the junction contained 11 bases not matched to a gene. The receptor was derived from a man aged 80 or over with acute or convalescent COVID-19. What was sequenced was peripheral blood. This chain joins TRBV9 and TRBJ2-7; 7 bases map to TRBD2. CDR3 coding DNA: TGTGCCAGCAGCGCAGGGTCGGGAGGCATTACCTACGAGCAGTACTTC. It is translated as CASSAGSGGITYEQYF.